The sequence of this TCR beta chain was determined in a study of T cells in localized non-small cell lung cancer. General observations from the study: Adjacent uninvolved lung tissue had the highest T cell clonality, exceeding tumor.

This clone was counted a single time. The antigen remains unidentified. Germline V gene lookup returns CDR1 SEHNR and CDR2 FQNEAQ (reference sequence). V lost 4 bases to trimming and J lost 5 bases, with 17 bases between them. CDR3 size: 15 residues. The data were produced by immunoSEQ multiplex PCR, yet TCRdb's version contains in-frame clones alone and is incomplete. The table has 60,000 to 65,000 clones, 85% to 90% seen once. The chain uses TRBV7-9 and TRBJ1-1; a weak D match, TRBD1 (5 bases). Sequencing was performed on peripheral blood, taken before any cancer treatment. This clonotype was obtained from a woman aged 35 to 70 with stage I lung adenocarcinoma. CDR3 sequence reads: CASSYRPGVGTEAFF. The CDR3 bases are TGTGCCAGCAGCTACAGACCGGGGGTTGGTACTGAAGCTTTCTTT.